This T cell receptor beta chain was sequenced during a study of post-analysis software for immune sequencing data. TCR beta cDNA libraries included unique molecular identifiers. TCRdb passed the PCR reads through MiXCR, listing each CDR3 protein once. The sample holds under 900,000 distinct CDR3 sequences, around 53% seen once. The sequenced material came from blood. The receptor's source is a girl aged 5 to 17 with multiple sclerosis.

The CDR3 DNA sequence: TGTGCCAGCAGCACATTACAGGGGGCGCCGGGGACTGAAGCTTTCTTT. Protein sequence: CASSTLQGAPGTEAFF. The chain recombines TRBV7-2 with TRBJ1-1; 9 positions match TRBD1. V dropped 5 bases and J dropped 5; count of bases not matched to a gene: 12. Germline-derived CDR1 and CDR2 are SGHTA and FQGNSA. There are 16 residues in the CDR3.